Sequencing of this TCR beta chain was carried out in a study of cytomegalovirus exposure and HLA in healthy donors. The germline V gene has CDR1 SNHLY and CDR2 FYNNEI. The CDR3 has 15 residues. The V end lost 4 bases, the J end lost 8 bases, and 17 bases lay between the germline ends. Regarding the study as a whole: Earlier results showed most TCR beta V segments being productive about 87% or about 30% of the time. The study flagged 150 to 200 TCR beta chains as cytomegalovirus-associated. In a later analysis, TCR beta V- and J-gene trimming showed a link to a missense DCLRE1C variant.

With respect to this clone: Its target is unknown.

This PCR relied on a set of 60 Vbeta primers and 13 Jbeta primers. Repertoires were generated with immunoSEQ multiplex PCR, while TCRdb's copy carries only in-frame clones and drops some. This table has around 160,000 clones, around 78% appearing once. The chain combines TRBV2 with TRBJ1-4; D gene ambiguous. The sequence was collected from a middle-aged man in good health and CMV-seropositive. Material for sequencing was PBMCs. Here the CDR3 DNA reads TGTGCCAGCAGTGTTTTGGGCCCCAGAGGGGAAAAACTGTTTTTT. Protein sequence: CASSVLGPRGEKLFF.